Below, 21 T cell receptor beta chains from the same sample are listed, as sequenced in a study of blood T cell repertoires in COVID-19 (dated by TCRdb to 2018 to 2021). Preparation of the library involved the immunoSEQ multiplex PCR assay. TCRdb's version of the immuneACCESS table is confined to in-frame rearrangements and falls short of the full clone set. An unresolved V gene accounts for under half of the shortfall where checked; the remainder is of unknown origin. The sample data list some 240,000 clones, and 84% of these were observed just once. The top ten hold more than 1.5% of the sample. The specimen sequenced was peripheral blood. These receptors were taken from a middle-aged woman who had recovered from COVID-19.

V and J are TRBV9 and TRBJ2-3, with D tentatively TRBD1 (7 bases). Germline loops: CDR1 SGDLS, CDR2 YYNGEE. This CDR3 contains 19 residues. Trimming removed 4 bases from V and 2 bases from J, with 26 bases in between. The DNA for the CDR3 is TGTGCCAGCAGCCCAAGTCGGGGGATAAGGGACAGTCCCACAGATACGCAGTATTTT. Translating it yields CASSPSRGIRDSPTDTQYF. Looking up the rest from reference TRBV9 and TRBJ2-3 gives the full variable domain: DSGVTQTPKHLITATGQRVTLRCSPRSGDLSVYWYQQSLDQGLQFLIQYYNGEERAKGNILERFSAQQFPDLHSELNLSSLELGDSALYFCASSPSRGIRDSPTDTQYFGPGTRLTVL.

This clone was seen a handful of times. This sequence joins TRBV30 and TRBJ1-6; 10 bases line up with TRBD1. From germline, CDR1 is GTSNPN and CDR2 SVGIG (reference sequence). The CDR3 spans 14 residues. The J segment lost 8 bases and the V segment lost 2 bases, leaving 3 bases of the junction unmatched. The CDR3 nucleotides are TGTGCCTGGAGTAGGGACAGGGGTGATTCACCCCTCCACTTT. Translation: CAWSRDRGDSPLHF.

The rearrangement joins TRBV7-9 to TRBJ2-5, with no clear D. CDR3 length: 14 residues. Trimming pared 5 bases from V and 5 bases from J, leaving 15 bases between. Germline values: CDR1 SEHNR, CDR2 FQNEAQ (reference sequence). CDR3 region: CASSQTFGGETQYF. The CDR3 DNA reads TGTGCCAGCAGCCAGACATTTGGTGGCGAGACCCAGTACTTC.

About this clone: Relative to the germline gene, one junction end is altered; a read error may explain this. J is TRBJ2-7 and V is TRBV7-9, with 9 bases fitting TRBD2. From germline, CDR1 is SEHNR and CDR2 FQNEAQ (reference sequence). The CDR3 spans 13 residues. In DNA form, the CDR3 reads TGTGCCAGCACCTTAGCGGGGGCGCGCGAGCAGTACTTC. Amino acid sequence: CASTLAGAREQYF. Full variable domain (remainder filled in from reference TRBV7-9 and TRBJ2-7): DTGVSQNPRHKITKRGQNVTFRCDPISEHNRLYWYRQTLGQGPEFLTYFQNEAQLEKSRLLSDRFSAERPKGSFSTLEIQRTEQGDSAMYLCASTLAGAREQYFGPGTRLTVT.

CDR3 amino acids: CAWSVAPTQYF. As DNA, the CDR3 is TGTGCCTGGAGTGTAGCCCCTACGCAGTATTTT. The V call is TRBV30, the J call TRBJ2-3; D is unclear. Trimming shortened V by 0 bases and J by 8 bases, and 6 bases separated the two germline ends. CDR1 and CDR2 (germline): GTSNPN, SVGIG (reference sequence). This CDR3 contains 11 residues.

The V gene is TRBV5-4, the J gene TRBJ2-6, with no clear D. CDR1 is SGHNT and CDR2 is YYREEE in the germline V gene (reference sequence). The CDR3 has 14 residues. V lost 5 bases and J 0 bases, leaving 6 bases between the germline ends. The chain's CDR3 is CASRADSGANVLTF. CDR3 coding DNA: TGTGCCAGCAGGGCGGACTCTGGGGCCAACGTCCTGACTTTC.

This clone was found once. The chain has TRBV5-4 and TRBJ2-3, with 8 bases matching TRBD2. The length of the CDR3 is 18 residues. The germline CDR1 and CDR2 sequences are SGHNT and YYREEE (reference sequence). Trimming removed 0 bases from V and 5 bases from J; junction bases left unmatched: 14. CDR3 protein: CASSLEAGGARVRDTQYF. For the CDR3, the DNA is TGTGCCAGCAGCTTGGAGGCCGGGGGGGCCAGGGTGAGAGATACGCAGTATTTT.

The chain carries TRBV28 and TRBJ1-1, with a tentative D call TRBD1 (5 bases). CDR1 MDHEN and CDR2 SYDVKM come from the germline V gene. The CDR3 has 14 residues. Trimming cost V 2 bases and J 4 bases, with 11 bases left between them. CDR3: CASSLQGFGTEAFF. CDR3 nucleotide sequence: TGTGCCAGCAGTTTACAGGGTTTCGGCACTGAAGCTTTCTTT.

The DNA for the CDR3 is TGTGCCAGCAGTTTAAGGAGGGAGAAAGCTTTCTTT. Protein product: CASSLRREKAFF. This rearrangement joins TRBV12-3 or TRBV12-4 to TRBJ1-1; no clear D gene. CDR3 length equals 12 residues. The V gene lost 2 bases and the J gene lost 9 bases, with 10 bases spanning the gap.

The chain's CDR3 is CASSSQGQLHSYEQYF. The CDR3, as DNA: TGTGCCAGTAGTAGCCAGGGACAGCTACACTCCTACGAGCAGTACTTC. The V gene is TRBV19, the J gene TRBJ2-7; 7 positions match TRBD1. This CDR3 comprises 16 residues. Germline CDR1 reads LNHDA; CDR2 reads SQIVND (reference sequence). The J segment lost 0 bases and the V segment lost 4 bases, leaving 9 bases of the junction unmatched.

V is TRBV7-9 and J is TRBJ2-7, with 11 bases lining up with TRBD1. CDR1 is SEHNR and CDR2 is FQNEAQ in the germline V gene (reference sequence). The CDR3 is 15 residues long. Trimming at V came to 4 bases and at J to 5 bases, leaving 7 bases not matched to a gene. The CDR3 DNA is TGTGCCAGCAGCTCCTGGGACAGGGGGACGGACGAGCAGTACTTC. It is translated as CASSSWDRGTDEQYF. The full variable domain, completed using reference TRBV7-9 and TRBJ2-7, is DTGVSQNPRHKITKRGQNVTFRCDPISEHNRLYWYRQTLGQGPEFLTYFQNEAQLEKSRLLSDRFSAERPKGSFSTLEIQRTEQGDSAMYLCASSSWDRGTDEQYFGPGTRLTVT.

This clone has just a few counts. CDR3 in amino acids: CATSRDRGFSNQPQHF. In DNA form, the CDR3 reads TGTGCCACCAGCAGAGATCGAGGTTTTAGCAATCAGCCCCAGCATTTT. This chain joins TRBV15 and TRBJ1-5; D is ambiguous. Germline V gene lookup returns CDR1 LNHNV and CDR2 YYDKDF (reference sequence). The CDR3 totals 16 residues. Trimming removed 0 bases at V and 0 bases at J, with 9 bases between.

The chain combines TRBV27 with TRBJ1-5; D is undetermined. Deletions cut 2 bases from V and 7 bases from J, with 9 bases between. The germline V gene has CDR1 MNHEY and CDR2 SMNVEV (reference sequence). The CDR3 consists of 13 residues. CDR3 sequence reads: CASSLGGRQPQHF. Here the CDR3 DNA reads TGTGCCAGCAGTTTAGGCGGTCGACAGCCCCAGCATTTT.

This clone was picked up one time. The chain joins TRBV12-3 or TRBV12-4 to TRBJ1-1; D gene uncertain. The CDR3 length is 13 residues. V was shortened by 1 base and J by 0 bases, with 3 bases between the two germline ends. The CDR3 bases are TGTGCCAGCAGTTTAGTAATGAACACTGAAGCTTTCTTT. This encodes CASSLVMNTEAFF.

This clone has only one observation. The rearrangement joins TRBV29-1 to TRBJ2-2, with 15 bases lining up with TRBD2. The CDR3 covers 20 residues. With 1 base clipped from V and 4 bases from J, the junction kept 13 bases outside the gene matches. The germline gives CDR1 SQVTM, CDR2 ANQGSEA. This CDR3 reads CSVEGDGTSGGPQGTGELFF. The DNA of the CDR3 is TGCAGCGTTGAAGGGGATGGGACTAGCGGGGGGCCCCAGGGCACCGGGGAGCTGTTTTTT.

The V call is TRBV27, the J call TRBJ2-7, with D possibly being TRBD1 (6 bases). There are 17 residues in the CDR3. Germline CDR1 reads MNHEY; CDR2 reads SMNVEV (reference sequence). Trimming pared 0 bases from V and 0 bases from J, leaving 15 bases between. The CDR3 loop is CASSLSALGGSSYEQYF. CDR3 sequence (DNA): TGTGCCAGCAGTTTATCGGCGCTAGGGGGTAGCTCCTACGAGCAGTACTTC.

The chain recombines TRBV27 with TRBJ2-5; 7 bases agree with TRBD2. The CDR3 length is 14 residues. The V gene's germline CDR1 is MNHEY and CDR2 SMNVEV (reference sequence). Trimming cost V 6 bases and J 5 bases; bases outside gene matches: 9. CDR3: CASSPRLGGETQYF. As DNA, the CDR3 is TGTGCCAGCAGCCCACGACTGGGAGGGGAGACCCAGTACTTC.

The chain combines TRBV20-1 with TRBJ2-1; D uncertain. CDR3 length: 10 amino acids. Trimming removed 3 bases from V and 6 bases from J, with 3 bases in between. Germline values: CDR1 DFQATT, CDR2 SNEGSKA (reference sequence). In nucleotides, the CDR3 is TGCAGTGCTAGCATCAATGAGCAGTTCTTC. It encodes CSASINEQFF.

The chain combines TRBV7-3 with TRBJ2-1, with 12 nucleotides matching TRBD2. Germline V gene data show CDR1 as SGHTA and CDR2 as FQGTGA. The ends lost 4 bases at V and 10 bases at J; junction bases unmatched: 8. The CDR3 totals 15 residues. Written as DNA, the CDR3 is TGTGCCAGCAGCTCGCGGACTAGCGGGGCGGGCGAGCAGTTCTTC. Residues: CASSSRTSGAGEQFF.

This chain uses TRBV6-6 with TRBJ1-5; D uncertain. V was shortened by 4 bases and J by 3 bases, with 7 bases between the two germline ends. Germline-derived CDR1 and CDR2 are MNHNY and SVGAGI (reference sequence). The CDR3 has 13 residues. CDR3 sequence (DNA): TGTGCCAGCAGTTTTGGCAACAATCAGCCCCAGCATTTT. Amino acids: CASSFGNNQPQHF.

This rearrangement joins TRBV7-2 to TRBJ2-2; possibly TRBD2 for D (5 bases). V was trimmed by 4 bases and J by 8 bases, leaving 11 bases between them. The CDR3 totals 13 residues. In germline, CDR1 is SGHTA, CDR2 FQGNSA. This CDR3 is CASSSSSVGELFF. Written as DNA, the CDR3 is TGTGCCAGCAGCTCTAGCAGCGTAGGGGAGCTGTTTTTT.